The source of this T cell receptor (beta chain) is a study of OX40 agonist ivuxolimab in advanced cancers. Across the study: The drug used for patients, ivuxolimab, was an agonistic anti-OX40 (CD134) antibody. The study's findings and limits: Normalized expansion of T-cell clones was also low for some nonresponders. CD8+ T cells were the subset that, on average, had more expanded clones than CD4+. By week 6 at 0.1 to 3.0 mg/kg, blood CD4+ and CD8+ T cells had expanded clonally.

This clone was seen just once. The target antigen is unknown. The data were produced by immunoSEQ multiplex PCR, yet TCRdb's version contains in-frame clones alone and is incomplete. This repertoire shows about 48,000 clones, approximately 84% found once; its top ten account for 9.9%. V gave up 2 bases and J gave up 6 bases, with 14 bases separating them. CDR1 MNHEY and CDR2 SVGAGI come from the germline V gene. The CDR3 extends over 15 amino acids. The origin of this receptor is an adult with an advanced solid tumor such as melanoma, head and neck, liver or kidney cancer. The specimen comprised CD4+ or CD8+ T cells sorted from blood, sampled in a trial of the OX40 agonist ivuxolimab. This rearrangement joins TRBV6-5 to TRBJ2-1, with no clear D. CDR3 DNA sequence: TGTGCCAGCAGTTACCAGGCCTCCTTTGGCAATGAGCAGTTCTTC. This translates into CASSYQASFGNEQFF.